Here is one TCR beta chain with its context. The antigen this receptor binds is unknown. One base away there is no much larger clone; base qualities are not given. There are 16 amino acids in the CDR3, from cysteine to phenylalanine inclusive. The read is trimmed to its CDR3 DNA, 48 bases read in frame from base 1. From a lookup of the germline V gene (reference sequence), CDR1 and CDR2 are DFQATT and SNEGSKA. The method behind the library was 5' RACE. Sequencer: Illumina HiSeq 2500. A second roughly 7 to 11 cycle PCR used a sample-barcoded 5' primer and a J-beta primer mix. A unique molecular identifier was introduced onto each TCR beta cDNA molecule by a template-switch 5' adaptor carrying 12 random nucleotides. At least 3 million CDR3-containing paired-end reads were obtained from each sample. All of the RNA was converted into first-strand cDNA using the Mint cDNA synthesis kit, with a TRBC-specific oligonucleotide serving as the primer. All cDNA was treated with uracil-DNA glycosylase and then went through a first 18-cycle PCR with the universal primers M1SS and BC2_uni_R. As for the authors' bioinformatics: Each sample was normalized by randomly selecting 1 million high-quality reads, each carrying a distinct molecular identifier. Reads sharing molecular identifiers were discarded rather than binned into consensus sequences. CDR3 identification, clonotype clustering and error correction used MiTCR with a Q25 quality threshold and the strictest error-elimination algorithm. Lower-bound total TCR beta diversity was estimated with a nonparametric unseen species model using Euler transformation. TCRdb passed the public sequencing reads through fastp at Q25 and MiXCR, retaining productive beta sequences. All rows with the same CDR3 protein become a single entry with the most common DNA and genes. Clone size and V and J calls follow TCRdb, not the original study. The sample yields 2 million or so distinct CDR3 sequences; about 50% were counted once. 2% to 2.5% of the sample is taken by the ten largest.

The record originates from a study of blood T cells in healthy people across ages (dated by TCRdb to the mid-2010s). For the study in its entirety: In model experiments, template switching captured about one uniquely barcoded TCR beta cDNA molecule for every two T cells. To track age-related changes in TCR beta repertoire diversity, the study relied on deep sequencing normalized with unique cDNA molecular identifiers. The donors were divided into four age groups: young (average approximately 16 years), middle-aged (approximately 42), aged (about 60) and long-lived (roughly 86). To avoid experimental bias, donors of different ages were randomly spread across the sequencing lanes. Two additional independent replicas of 1 million unique cDNA reads from the same blood draw were analyzed for two donors (one aged 18 to 30 and one aged 80 or older). Broad study findings and their caveats: The long-lived group showed more naive CD4+ T cells, fewer expanded clones and increased TCR diversity than the aged group, suggesting age selection. There was a strong correlation between observed TCR beta diversity and the percentage of naive T cells measured by flow cytometry. Because profiling used bulk unsorted PBMCs, naive and antigen-experienced compartments could not be compared conclusively. Total diversity estimates from one million sequenced T cells were considered lower bounds and underestimates. Because donor CMV infection status was unknown, age-related changes in expanded clonotypes were potentially confounded. Observed TCR beta diversity per million T cells fell roughly linearly with age, and a significant reduction was already apparent by age about 36.

The donors were 40 or so Caucasian individuals from Russia, aged 6 to 90 years, who were systemically healthy. Roughly 11 milliliters of peripheral blood were drawn from each donor into EDTA-treated Vacutainer tubes. Ficoll-Paque density-gradient centrifugation was used to isolate PBMCs, with at least 6.5 million per sample. Trizol reagent was used to extract total RNA from PBMCs, with at least 6 micrograms per sample. The percentages of naive CD45RAhigh/CD27high T cells were determined by flow cytometry on a PBMC aliquot from every donor. The chain is encoded by TRBV20-1 joined to TRBJ2-4, and 11 junction bases match TRBD1. The J call may be in error: the DNA end matches TRBJ2-5 better. The sequence came from a woman between 35 and 50 years old in good health. Input material: blood. The CDR3 protein is CSARNPDRGRLETQYF. In nucleotides, the sequence is TGCAGTGCTAGAAACCCGGACAGGGGGCGGTTGGAGACCCAGTACTTC.